This TCR beta chain was identified during a study of cytomegalovirus exposure and HLA in healthy donors. Concerning this clone: Its antigen remains unknown.

This CDR3 contains 13 residues. With 1 base removed from V and 3 bases from J, the gap between germline ends came to 7 bases. Looked up from germline, CDR1 is LNHDA and CDR2 is SQIVND (reference sequence). 60 Vbeta and 13 Jbeta primers were used in PCR. TCRdb's table, derived via immunoSEQ multiplex PCR, lists solely in-frame clones and lacks some. The table shows 120,000 to 150,000 clones, with roughly 77% occurring only once. Study results and limitations: Upon later analysis, HLA-associated TCR beta chains proved more clonally expanded than other, equally common chains. According to an earlier analysis, most TCR beta V segments yielded productive rearrangements about 90% or about 30% of the time. The study designated 150 or so TCR beta chains cytomegalovirus-associated.

The V call is TRBV19, the J call TRBJ2-7; TRBD2 might be the D (5 bases). Source material: PBMCs. This TCR came from a female donor in good health and CMV-seronegative. The CDR3 region is CASSIAGYYEQYF. The CDR3 DNA reads as TGTGCCAGTAGTATAGCGGGGTACTACGAGCAGTACTTC.